These 21 T cell receptor beta chains were all obtained from the same sample, sequenced in a study of spatial heterogeneity in lung cancer. The time point denotes: sample taken at primary tumor resection. TCRdb redid the calling of the 5' RACE reads with MiXCR, one entry per CDR3 protein. Of tens of thousands of distinct CDR3 sequences listed, 8% are singletons. Material: PBMCs, obtained at surgery. The receptors were gathered from a male donor with early-stage non-small cell lung cancer.

This clonotype has ten or more counts. The chain links TRBV7-2 to TRBJ2-7; tentatively, D is TRBD1 (5 bases). Trimming shortened V by 4 bases and J by 5 bases, and 12 bases separated the two germline ends. CDR1 and CDR2 from the germline V gene are SGHTA and FQGNSA. CDR3 length: 13 amino acids. The CDR3 region has the DNA TGTGCCAGCAGCTCACCAGGGAAGAACGAGCAGTACTTC. Translation gives CASSSPGKNEQYF.

This clonotype was counted many times. The V and J genes are TRBV18 and TRBJ2-3; 9 bases align to TRBD2. Germline V gene lookup returns CDR1 KGHSH and CDR2 LQKENI. V was clipped by 4 bases and J by 2 bases; unmatched bases: 4. The CDR3 runs to 15 residues. The CDR3 loop reads CASSLAGGITDTQYF. The CDR3 bases are TGTGCCAGCTCACTTGCGGGAGGGATCACAGATACGCAGTATTTT.

This clonotype was counted a few times. The genes are TRBV6-5 and TRBJ2-2; D gene uncertain. V was trimmed by 6 bases and J by 7 bases, leaving 9 bases between them. The CDR3 totals 12 residues. Germline V gene sequence: CDR1 MNHEY, CDR2 SVGAGI. CDR3 nucleotide sequence: TGTGCCAGCAGGATATTTGGCGGGGAGCTGTTTTTT. It translates to CASRIFGGELFF.

The chain couples TRBV6-6 to TRBJ2-2; D possibly corresponds to TRBD1 (6 bases). The CDR3 loop spans 14 amino acids. Germline V gives CDR1 MNHNY, CDR2 SVGAGI (reference sequence). V was pared by 5 bases and J by 3 bases, with 10 bases between. The CDR3 sequence is CASSTGMDTGELFF. The CDR3 DNA sequence: TGTGCCAGCAGTACAGGGATGGACACCGGGGAGCTGTTTTTT.

This clonotype was observed at least ten times. This chain links TRBV5-1 with TRBJ2-3, with D unclear. The CDR3 extends over 14 amino acids. Germline assignment: CDR1 SGHRS and CDR2 YFSETQ. V was trimmed by 4 bases and J by 4 bases, leaving 13 bases between them. The CDR3: CASSRAQGPDTQYF. In DNA form, the CDR3 reads TGCGCCAGCAGCCGGGCCCAAGGGCCAGATACGCAGTATTTT.

Ten or more counts support this clonotype. This rearrangement joins TRBV27 to TRBJ2-1; TRBD2 might be the D (6 bases). Trimming shortened V by 3 bases and J by 5 bases, and 20 bases separated the two germline ends. The germline V gene encodes CDR1 MNHEY and CDR2 SMNVEV (reference sequence). The length of the CDR3 is 17 residues. Written as DNA, the CDR3 is TGTGCCAGCAGTTTCCCCTCCCACCAGGAGGGAAACAATGAGCAGTTCTTC. It is translated as CASSFPSHQEGNNEQFF.

This clonotype was found many times. The chain has TRBV6-5 and TRBJ1-1; maybe TRBD1 (5 bases). V lost 2 bases, J lost 6 bases, and 13 bases lay in between. Looked up from germline, CDR1 is MNHEY and CDR2 is SVGAGI. The CDR3 runs to 14 residues. CDR3 in amino acids: CASSYGQGNAEAFF. CDR3 nucleotide sequence: TGTGCCAGCAGTTACGGGCAGGGTAACGCTGAAGCTTTCTTT.

This clonotype showed up many times. In DNA form, the CDR3 reads TGTGCCAGCAGCCCTCTCGGCCCTGGCCGGGAAAAACTGTTTTTT. Protein: CASSPLGPGREKLFF. This rearrangement joins TRBV11-2 to TRBJ1-4; D remains ambiguous. Germline V gives CDR1 SGHAT, CDR2 FQNNGV. The V and J ends lost 5 bases and 8 bases respectively, with 18 bases between them. The CDR3 is 15 residues long.

In its sample, this clonotype was seen many times. The rearrangement joins TRBV7-6 to TRBJ1-1; the D is unclear. Deletions cut 2 bases from V and 3 bases from J, with 10 bases between. Germline V gives CDR1 SGHVS, CDR2 FNYEAQ. The CDR3 covers 14 residues. DNA of the CDR3: TGTGCCAGCAGCTTATACCAAACCGACACTGAAGCTTTCTTT. This codes for CASSLYQTDTEAFF.

This clonotype was seen only a few times. The V and J genes are TRBV27 and TRBJ1-1; no firm D call. The V gene lost 5 bases and the J gene lost 0 bases, with 10 bases spanning the gap. CDR3 length: 14 amino acids. CDR1 is MNHEY, CDR2 SMNVEV, per germline (reference sequence). CDR3 DNA: TGTGCCAGCAGTCCGCGACCGATGAACACTGAAGCTTTCTTT. Protein: CASSPRPMNTEAFF.

The CDR3 DNA sequence: TGTGCCAGCAGCTTAAGTTCGGGCGGAGAGACCCAGTACTTC. Its protein product is CASSLSSGGETQYF. J is TRBJ2-5 and V is TRBV7-9; no clear D gene. V lost 2 bases, J lost 4 bases, and 11 bases lay in between. This CDR3 spans 14 amino acids. Germline values: CDR1 SEHNR, CDR2 FQNEAQ (reference sequence).

This clonotype came up a few times. This chain connects TRBV9 to TRBJ1-1, with unresolved D. This CDR3 has 13 residues. Trimming shortened V by 5 bases and J by 1 base, and 9 bases separated the two germline ends. Germline CDR1 is SGDLS and CDR2 is YYNGEE. This chain's CDR3 is CASSYEENTEAFF. Written as DNA, the CDR3 is TGTGCCAGCAGTTATGAGGAGAACACTGAAGCTTTCTTT.

V gene TRBV18 combines with J gene TRBJ2-2; D unclear. The V end lost 2 bases, the J end lost 0 bases, and 10 bases lay between the germline ends. CDR3 length equals 16 residues. In germline, CDR1 is KGHSH, CDR2 LQKENI. This CDR3 is CASSPGQLSNTGELFF. CDR3 in DNA: TGTGCCAGCTCACCAGGCCAGCTATCGAACACCGGGGAGCTGTTTTTT.

This clonotype was counted many times. The chain's CDR3 is CASSTSTGSLSEQYF. As DNA, the CDR3 is TGTGCCAGCAGCACGTCGACAGGGAGCTTATCCGAGCAGTACTTC. The chain is built from TRBV7-2 and TRBJ2-7; TRBD1 matches at 7 bases. V gave up 5 bases and J gave up 6 bases; unmatched junction bases: 13. This CDR3 spans 15 amino acids. Germline-derived CDR1 and CDR2 are SGHTA and FQGNSA.

The chain has TRBV12-5 and TRBJ2-2; maybe TRBD2 (6 bases). The CDR3 is 15 residues long. The germline CDR1 and CDR2 sequences are LGHNT and FRNRAP. The V end lost 5 bases, the J end lost 6 bases, and 16 bases lay between the germline ends. The CDR3 region has the DNA TGTGCTAGTGGTCCCCGGGACTCCATGGCCGGGGAGCTGTTTTTT. Its protein is CASGPRDSMAGELFF.

This clonotype was counted only a few times. The chain recombines TRBV19 with TRBJ1-5, with D possibly TRBD1 on 6 matching bases. V lost 6 bases, J lost 7 bases, and 19 bases lay in between. Germline values: CDR1 LNHDA, CDR2 SQIVND (reference sequence). The CDR3 has 15 residues. The CDR3 is CASSHRNRERQPQHF. In DNA, the CDR3 is TGTGCCAGTAGCCATAGGAACAGGGAGAGGCAGCCCCAGCATTTT.

V gene TRBV21-1 combines with J gene TRBJ2-6; the table names TRBD1, a call not compared with the DNA. TRBV21-1 is tagged as a pseudogene. The CDR3 is made up of 17 amino acids. As DNA, the CDR3 is TGTGCCAGCAAATTCTGGACAGGGACTTCTGGGGCCAACGTCCTGACTTTC. Translation: CASKFWTGTSGANVLTF.

In its sample, this clonotype was seen many times. The chain employs TRBV9 and TRBJ2-3; 9 nucleotides agree with TRBD2. CDR3 length: 18 residues. Germline V lookup: CDR1 SGDLS, CDR2 YYNGEE. V dropped 6 bases and J dropped 2; count of bases not matched to a gene: 16. Written as DNA, the CDR3 is TGTGCCAGCAACCCCTTAGGCTCGACTAGCGGCTTCACAGATACGCAGTATTTT. Amino acids: CASNPLGSTSGFTDTQYF. Based on the CDR3 plus reference TRBV9 and TRBJ2-3, the full variable domain is DSGVTQTPKHLITATGQRVTLRCSPRSGDLSVYWYQQSLDQGLQFLIQYYNGEERAKGNILERFSAQQFPDLHSELNLSSLELGDSALYFCASNPLGSTSGFTDTQYFGPGTRLTVL.

DNA of the CDR3: TGTGCCAGTATTGGTCCCCGCGGGAGTGCGTTAGGAAGGACCGGGGAGCTGTTTTTT. Its translation is CASIGPRGSALGRTGELFF. The V gene is TRBV19, the J gene TRBJ2-2; 7 bases match TRBD2. V lost 7 bases and J lost 5; bases outside the gene matches: 22. Germline V gene lookup returns CDR1 LNHDA and CDR2 SQIVND (reference sequence). The CDR3 has 19 residues. Supplemented by reference TRBV19 and TRBJ2-2, the full variable domain reads DGGITQSPKYLFRKEGQNVTLSCEQNLNHDAMYWYRQDPGQGLRLIYYSQIVNDFQKGDIAEGYSVSREKKESFPLTVTSAQKNPTAFYLCASIGPRGSALGRTGELFFGEGSRLTVL.

In this sample, this clonotype turned up many times. The chain carries TRBV29-1 and TRBJ1-5; 10 positions agree with TRBD1. The germline CDR1 and CDR2 sequences are SQVTM and ANQGSEA. With 1 base clipped from V and 4 bases from J, the junction kept 4 bases outside the gene matches. This CDR3 spans 15 amino acids. The CDR3 bases are TGCAGCGTTGAAGCTTGGGACAGGGGTAATCAGCCCCAGCATTTT. Protein sequence: CSVEAWDRGNQPQHF.

This clonotype has ten or more counts. The chain carries TRBV5-1 and TRBJ1-1; 7 bases are shared with TRBD1. CDR1 and CDR2 (germline): SGHRS, YFSETQ. The CDR3 spans 13 residues. V lost 7 bases and J lost 1; bases outside the gene matches: 4. The CDR3 DNA is TGCGCCAGCCGGGGACAGCCGAACACTGAAGCTTTCTTT. It yields the protein CASRGQPNTEAFF.